A single sample gave rise to the 28 T cell receptor beta chains below, sequenced in a study of blood T cell repertoires in COVID-19. The data were produced by immunoSEQ multiplex PCR, yet TCRdb's version contains in-frame clones alone and is incomplete. The repertoire holds around 140,000 clones, over 60% seen once, with approximately 4.5% in the top ten. The specimen sequenced was peripheral blood. The receptors here all came from an elderly woman with active or convalescent COVID-19.

V and J are TRBV6-1 and TRBJ1-6; D is possibly TRBD1 (6 bases). This CDR3 is 15 amino acids long. The germline V gene has CDR1 MNHNS and CDR2 SASEGT. V was cut by 1 base and J by 4 bases, with 8 bases left in between. CDR3 nucleotides: TGTGCCAGCAGTGAAGGGACAGCTTATAATTCACCCCTCCACTTT. It specifies CASSEGTAYNSPLHF.

The chain has TRBV3-1 (or the pseudogene TRBV3-2) and TRBJ1-2; no clear D gene. Germline-derived CDR1 and CDR2 are LGHDT and YNNKEL (reference sequence). The CDR3 runs to 14 residues. Trimming removed 4 bases at V and 3 bases at J, with 12 bases between. The CDR3 reads CASSLARSHYGYTF. The CDR3 bases are TGTGCCAGCAGCCTTGCCAGATCGCACTATGGCTACACCTTC.

This clone was counted a single time. V is TRBV2 and J is TRBJ1-5, with TRBD1 matching 7 bases. The V gene's germline CDR1 is SNHLY and CDR2 FYNNEI. With V trimmed by 6 bases and J by 4 bases, 21 bases remained unmatched. This CDR3 is 19 amino acids long. The DNA of the CDR3 is TGTGCCAGCAGAAAAGACAGGGTATCGCTAGTGGTACCAAATCAGCCCCAGCATTTT. It encodes CASRKDRVSLVVPNQPQHF.

This clone was recorded at least ten times. The V and J genes are TRBV4-2 and TRBJ1-6, with D maybe TRBD1 (5 bases). V was trimmed by 0 bases and J by 7 bases, leaving 16 bases between them. This CDR3 has 17 residues. Germline V gene data show CDR1 as LGHNA and CDR2 as YNFKEQ. CDR3 sequence reads: CASSQDWGGAFNSPLHF. CDR3 sequence (DNA): TGTGCCAGCAGCCAAGATTGGGGTGGGGCGTTCAATTCACCCCTCCACTTT.

CDR3 DNA sequence: TGTGCCAGCAGTTTTTTGTCTTTTGGCTACACCTTC. It translates to CASSFLSFGYTF. The V and J genes are TRBV12-3 or TRBV12-4 and TRBJ1-2; D remains unclear. The CDR3 runs 12 residues. V lost 3 bases, J lost 7 bases, and 9 bases lay in between.

The chain employs TRBV9 and TRBJ2-7, with D possibly being TRBD1 (5 bases). The CDR3 length is 16 residues. The V gene's germline CDR1 is SGDLS and CDR2 YYNGEE. Trimming pared 0 bases from V and 4 bases from J, leaving 17 bases between. The CDR3 loop is CASSVAPTANGYEQYF. The DNA for the CDR3 is TGTGCCAGCAGCGTAGCACCGACAGCTAACGGATACGAGCAGTACTTC.

A few counts support this clone. The chain is built from TRBV9 and TRBJ1-4; 8 nucleotides align to TRBD1. The CDR3 loop spans 15 amino acids. V dropped 3 bases and J dropped 8; count of bases not matched to a gene: 9. The germline V gene encodes CDR1 SGDLS and CDR2 YYNGEE. CDR3 DNA sequence: TGTGCCAGCAGCGGTGGGACAGGCGGTCACGAAAAACTGTTTTTT. It encodes CASSGGTGGHEKLFF.

The CDR3 is CASSYGGSPYNEQFF. CDR3 in DNA: TGTGCCAGCAGTTACGGGGGGTCCCCCTACAATGAGCAGTTCTTC. The chain carries TRBV6-5 and TRBJ2-1, with D perhaps matching TRBD2 (6 bases). V was clipped by 2 bases and J by 2 bases, with 10 bases between them. CDR1 and CDR2 from the germline V gene are MNHEY and SVGAGI. This CDR3 has 15 amino acids.

V is TRBV3-1 (or the pseudogene TRBV3-2) and J is TRBJ2-3, with 10 nucleotides matching TRBD2. V was clipped by 0 bases and J by 5 bases; unmatched bases: 5. From germline, CDR1 is LGHDT and CDR2 YNNKEL (reference sequence). The CDR3 is 16 residues long. The CDR3 bases are TGTGCCAGCAGCCAAGAGCCTAGCGGGGGAGGAGATACGCAGTATTTT. Its translation is CASSQEPSGGGDTQYF.

V is TRBV19 and J is TRBJ2-2; TRBD1 aligns across 9 bases. Looked up from germline, CDR1 is LNHDA and CDR2 is SQIVND (reference sequence). The V and J ends lost 5 bases and 1 base, in that order; junction bases with no gene match: 8. This CDR3 spans 17 amino acids. The CDR3 DNA reads TGTGCCAGTAGTCCCCAACAGGGGGCTAGGAACACCGGGGAGCTGTTTTTT. Its translation is CASSPQQGARNTGELFF.

The rearrangement joins TRBV6-5 to TRBJ2-1; a possible D gene is TRBD1 (5 bases). Trimming pared 3 bases from V and 5 bases from J, leaving 11 bases between. Looked up from germline, CDR1 is MNHEY and CDR2 is SVGAGI. CDR3 length: 14 amino acids. In DNA form, the CDR3 reads TGTGCCAGCAGTTATTGGCAGGGAAACAATGAGCAGTTCTTC. This gives the protein CASSYWQGNNEQFF.

Of note for this clone: This CDR3 is also generated by other DNA sequences in the sample. J is TRBJ1-2 and V is TRBV28; D not certain. The CDR3 runs to 12 residues. V was trimmed by 6 bases and J by 8 bases, leaving 13 bases between them. Germline assignment: CDR1 MDHEN and CDR2 SYDVKM. The CDR3 nucleotides read TGTGCCAGCAGCCTGATTACGGGAGGCTACACCTTC. Protein: CASSLITGGYTF.

V usage is TRBV2 and J usage is TRBJ1-4; D might be TRBD1 (5 bases). Trimming pared 6 bases from V and 8 bases from J, leaving 13 bases between. Germline CDR1 reads SNHLY; CDR2 reads FYNNEI. This CDR3 contains 13 residues. The CDR3 loop is CASRGGPEEKLFF. CDR3 sequence (DNA): TGTGCCAGCAGGGGGGGACCAGAGGAAAAACTGTTTTTT.

The rearrangement joins TRBV15 to TRBJ1-1; D gene unclear. V was trimmed by 1 base and J by 2 bases, leaving 5 bases between them. Per the germline V gene, CDR1 is LNHNV and CDR2 is YYDKDF (reference sequence). The CDR3 has 13 amino acids. CDR3 residues: CATSRVSNTEAFF. CDR3 DNA sequence: TGTGCCACCAGCAGAGTTAGTAACACTGAAGCTTTCTTT.

This clone was counted ten times or more. The chain joins TRBV6-5 to TRBJ2-1, with 8 positions matching TRBD2. CDR3 size: 13 residues. The germline V gene encodes CDR1 MNHEY and CDR2 SVGAGI. J was trimmed by 6 bases and V by 4 bases; bases with no gene match: 2. The CDR3 DNA is TGTGCCAGCAGTTTGGGGACTAGCAATGAGCAGTTCTTC. Its translation is CASSLGTSNEQFF.

This clone was detected a few times. This sequence joins TRBV5-1 and TRBJ1-1, with 8 bases matching TRBD1. There are 15 residues in the CDR3. V lost 4 bases to trimming and J lost 3 bases; unmatched junction nucleotides: 8. Germline assignment: CDR1 SGHRS and CDR2 YFSETQ. The CDR3 here is CASSTRTGSDTEAFF. DNA of the CDR3: TGCGCCAGCAGCACCCGGACAGGGTCGGACACTGAAGCTTTCTTT.

This chain links TRBV6-5 with TRBJ2-7; tentatively, D is TRBD1 (6 bases). V was cut by 5 bases and J by 0 bases, with 14 bases left in between. This CDR3 spans 15 amino acids. Germline values: CDR1 MNHEY, CDR2 SVGAGI. Written as DNA, the CDR3 is TGTGCCAGCAGTCCCGACAGGCTTAGCTCCTACGAGCAGTACTTC. It is translated as CASSPDRLSSYEQYF.

The chain links TRBV7-2 to TRBJ2-7; maybe TRBD2 (6 bases). The CDR3 spans 13 residues. Trimming stripped 5 bases from V and 4 bases from J, with 12 bases between. Germline-derived CDR1 and CDR2 are SGHTA and FQGNSA. For the CDR3, the DNA is TGTGCCAGCAGCGGCCAACTAGCTTACGAGCAGTACTTC. Translating it yields CASSGQLAYEQYF. The whole variable domain, filled in from reference TRBV7-2 and TRBJ2-7, reads GAGVSQSPSNKVTEKGKDVELRCDPISGHTALYWYRQSLGQGLEFLIYFQGNSAPDKSGLPSDRFSAERTGGSVSTLTIQRTQQEDSAVYLCASSGQLAYEQYFGPGTRLTVT.

In this sample, this clone turned up once. The gene calls are TRBV6-5 and TRBJ1-1; D call uncertain. This CDR3 spans 15 amino acids. V was cut by 0 bases and J by 1 base, with 9 bases left in between. CDR1 is MNHEY, CDR2 SVGAGI, per germline. The CDR3 coding sequence is TGTGCCAGCAGTTACTCTTCCCGGGGGAACACTGAAGCTTTCTTT. Translation gives CASSYSSRGNTEAFF.

The chain employs TRBV2 and TRBJ2-7, with TRBD2 matching over 13 bases. After removal of 5 bases from V and 4 bases from J, the junction contained 8 bases not matched to a gene. In germline, CDR1 is SNHLY, CDR2 FYNNEI. The length of the CDR3 is 16 residues. This CDR3 is CASSLLGLAGDYEQYF. The DNA for the CDR3 is TGTGCCAGCAGTCTTCTCGGACTAGCGGGGGATTACGAGCAGTACTTC.

The V call is TRBV18, the J call TRBJ1-4, with TRBD1 matching over 9 bases. The V gene's germline CDR1 is KGHSH and CDR2 LQKENI. V shed 2 bases, J shed 6 bases, and the junction held 7 bases outside the gene matches. The CDR3 spans 16 residues. CDR3 in DNA: TGTGCCAGCTCACCAGGGGACAGGGTATTTGATGAAAAACTGTTTTTT. It translates to CASSPGDRVFDEKLFF.

In this sample, this clone turned up once. J is TRBJ2-3 and V is TRBV11-2; 7 bases match TRBD2. V lost 5 bases to trimming and J lost 0 bases; unmatched junction nucleotides: 14. The CDR3 covers 18 residues. Germline CDR1 and CDR2: SGHAT and FQNNGV. CDR3 loop: CASSRWTPGGGSTDTQYF. CDR3 DNA sequence: TGTGCCAGCAGCCGATGGACCCCTGGCGGGGGAAGCACAGATACGCAGTATTTT.

The chain has TRBV6-5 and TRBJ2-4, with a weak D call TRBD2 (5 bases). CDR1 is MNHEY and CDR2 is SVGAGI in the germline V gene. With 6 bases removed from V and 0 bases from J, the gap between germline ends came to 12 bases. CDR3 length: 15 amino acids. In DNA, the CDR3 is TGTGCCAGCAGACTAGGGATCCTAGCCAAAAACATTCAGTACTTC. It is translated as CASRLGILAKNIQYF.

The rearrangement joins TRBV7-8 to TRBJ2-7; D call uncertain. The ends were cut back, 5 bases at V and 1 base at J, with 12 bases in the middle. The germline V gene has CDR1 SGHVS and CDR2 FQNEAQ. The CDR3 has 14 residues. CDR3 sequence (DNA): TGTGCCAGCAGCCCTCGGTCCAGGTCCTACGAGCAGTACTTC. It is translated as CASSPRSRSYEQYF.

The chain combines TRBV19 with TRBJ2-2; 7 bases match TRBD2. The junction had 5 bases not matched to a gene; V was cut back by 3 bases and J by 7 bases. Germline V lookup: CDR1 LNHDA, CDR2 SQIVND (reference sequence). The CDR3 consists of 14 residues. CDR3 protein: CASSIGEGLGELFF. CDR3 coding DNA: TGTGCCAGTAGTATTGGGGAGGGCCTCGGGGAGCTGTTTTTT.

The CDR3 protein is CASSQGLRRTDTQYF. The CDR3 DNA reads TGTGCCAGCAGTCAGGGACTACGACGCACAGATACGCAGTATTTT. This rearrangement joins TRBV6-5 to TRBJ2-3, with 7 positions matching TRBD2. V dropped 5 bases and J dropped 1; count of bases not matched to a gene: 6. This CDR3 comprises 15 residues. Per germline, CDR1 MNHEY and CDR2 SVGAGI.

The rearrangement uses TRBV19 and TRBJ1-2; 9 nucleotides match TRBD1. From germline, CDR1 is LNHDA and CDR2 SQIVND (reference sequence). J lost 1 base, V lost 6 bases, and 9 bases had no gene match. CDR3 length: 16 residues. CDR3 amino acids: CASSRNRGLRNYGYTF. DNA for the CDR3: TGTGCCAGTAGCCGAAACAGGGGGCTGCGTAACTATGGCTACACCTTC.

The V and J genes are TRBV28 and TRBJ2-7; D possibly corresponds to TRBD1 (6 bases). Trimming took 5 bases from V and 3 from J, leaving 14 bases between them. The germline V gene has CDR1 MDHEN and CDR2 SYDVKM. The CDR3 loop spans 14 amino acids. DNA of the CDR3: TGTGCCAGCAGTCAGGGGACCGTCGTCTACGAGCAGTACTTC. As protein: CASSQGTVVYEQYF.